This T cell receptor (beta chain) was recovered during a study of glioma-infiltrating T cells after dendritic cell vaccination. As for the study in general: Treatment, given 2003 to 2012, was autologous tumor lysate-pulsed dendritic cell vaccination. Dendritic cells derived from monocytes and pulsed with autologous tumor lysate formed the vaccine.

Profiled with immunoSEQ multiplex PCR; TCRdb holds only in-frame clones, not every one. The sample comprises under 100,000 clones, about 90% of which are singletons, and approximately 3.4% rests with the top ten. V lost 2 bases and J lost 5, with 10 bases in between. Per germline, CDR1 MNHNS and CDR2 SASEGT. There are 15 residues in the CDR3. The chain joins TRBV6-1 to TRBJ1-6; D gene uncertain. The sequence was obtained from a human donor with glioblastoma. Sequencing used blood, obtained before dendritic cell vaccination. The CDR3 DNA is TGTGCCAGCAGTGAATTGAGGGTTAATAATTCACCCCTCCACTTT. Its protein product is CASSELRVNNSPLHF.